Below are 6 T cell receptor beta chains sequenced from a single sample in a study of Tregs in tolerant kidney transplant recipients (dated by TCRdb to about 2019). Library preparation used the immunoSEQ multiplex PCR assay. Held by TCRdb, this immuneACCESS table contains in-frame sequences only and omits some clones. Under half of the omission traces to an unresolved V gene where checked; the cause of the rest is unknown. The sample table lists tens of thousands of clones, 85% to 95% of them with a count of one. The top ten hold approximately 0.37% of the sample. The time point label corresponds to: blood sample drawn before combined kidney and bone marrow transplant. Sequenced material: Tregs from blood, taken before the transplant. These receptors were taken from a human donor who received a combined kidney and bone marrow transplant.

The rearrangement uses TRBV6-5 and TRBJ1-6, with 8 positions matching TRBD1. The germline CDR1 and CDR2 sequences are MNHEY and SVGAGI. V gave up 6 bases and J gave up 6 bases; unmatched junction bases: 7. CDR3 length equals 15 residues. The CDR3 DNA reads TGTGCCAGCAGCCCTTCAACAGGGGGTAATTCACCCCTCCACTTT. The encoded protein is CASSPSTGGNSPLHF.

This clone appeared once. The chain has TRBV28 and TRBJ2-7; D might be TRBD2 (5 bases). CDR1 and CDR2 (germline): MDHEN, SYDVKM. The CDR3 has 13 amino acids. Trimming took off 3 bases at V and 3 bases at J, with 9 bases between the two ends. Here the CDR3 reads CASSFASFYEQYF. The CDR3 nucleotides read TGTGCCAGCAGTTTCGCTAGCTTCTACGAGCAGTACTTC.

The sample holds one count of this clone. The chain combines TRBV5-1 with TRBJ2-1, with 8 positions matching TRBD2. J was trimmed by 9 bases and V by 0 bases; bases with no gene match: 5. Germline assignment: CDR1 SGHRS and CDR2 YFSETQ. CDR3 length equals 14 residues. The CDR3: CASSLGGLGFEQFF. The CDR3, as DNA: TGCGCCAGCAGCTTGGGGGGACTAGGTTTTGAGCAGTTCTTC. The full variable domain, completed using reference TRBV5-1 and TRBJ2-1, is KAGVTQTPRYLIKTRGQQVTLSCSPISGHRSVSWYQQTPGQGLQFLFEYFSETQRNKGNFPGRFSGRQFSNSRSEMNVSTLELGDSALYLCASSLGGLGFEQFFGPGTRLTVL.

This clone has a handful of counts. The V call is TRBV29-1, the J call TRBJ1-2, with D possibly matching TRBD1 (6 bases). Germline V lookup: CDR1 SQVTM, CDR2 ANQGSEA. V gave up 0 bases and J gave up 7 bases, with 18 bases separating them. The CDR3 is 15 amino acids. The CDR3: CSVEEVTGNSFGYTF. The CDR3 nucleotides read TGCAGCGTTGAAGAAGTTACAGGGAATTCGTTTGGCTACACCTTC.

The chain recombines TRBV6-6 with TRBJ1-1; unclear D gene. The CDR3 sequence is 15 residues long. CDR1 and CDR2 from the germline V gene are MNHNY and SVGAGI (reference sequence). V was clipped by 0 bases and J by 2 bases, with 10 bases between them. CDR3 in amino acids: CASSYSRADNTEAFF. The DNA for the CDR3 is TGTGCCAGCAGTTACTCGAGGGCGGACAACACTGAAGCTTTCTTT.

The rearrangement links TRBV5-3 to TRBJ2-1; a possible D gene is TRBD2 (5 bases). TRBV5-3 is an ORF for which the function is uncertain. The V and J ends lost 2 bases and 7 bases respectively, with 22 bases between them. The CDR3 runs 17 residues. The chain's CDR3 is CARSFSSRTRRPNEQFF. As DNA, the CDR3 is TGTGCCAGAAGCTTCAGTAGCCGGACCCGGAGGCCAAATGAGCAGTTCTTC.